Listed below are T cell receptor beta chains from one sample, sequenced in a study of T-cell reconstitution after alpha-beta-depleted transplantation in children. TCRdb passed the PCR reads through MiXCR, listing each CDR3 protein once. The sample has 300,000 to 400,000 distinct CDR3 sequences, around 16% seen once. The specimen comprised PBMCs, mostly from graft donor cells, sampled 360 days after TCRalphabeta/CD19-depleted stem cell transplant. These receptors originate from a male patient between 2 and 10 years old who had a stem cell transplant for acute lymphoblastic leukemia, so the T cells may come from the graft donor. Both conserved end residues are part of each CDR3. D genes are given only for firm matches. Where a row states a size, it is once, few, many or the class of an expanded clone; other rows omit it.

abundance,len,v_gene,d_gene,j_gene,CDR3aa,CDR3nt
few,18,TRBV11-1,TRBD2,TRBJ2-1,CASSLFSGRAGIDNEQFF,TGTGCCAGCAGCTTATTTAGCGGGAGGGCCGGAATAGACAATGAGCAGTTCTTC
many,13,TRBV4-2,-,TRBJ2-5,CASSQVLEETQYF,TGTGCCAGCAGCCAAGTTCTAGAAGAGACCCAGTACTTC
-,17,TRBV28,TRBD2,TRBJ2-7,CASQPGLAGGPSYEQYF,TGTGCCAGCCAGCCGGGACTAGCGGGAGGGCCTTCCTACGAGCAGTACTTC
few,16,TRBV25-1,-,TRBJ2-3,CASSAPRTGRTDTQYF,TGTGCCAGCAGTGCCCCCAGGACGGGAAGGACAGATACGCAGTATTTT
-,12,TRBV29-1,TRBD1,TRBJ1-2,CSVEGQFDGYTF,TGCAGCGTTGAGGGACAGTTCGATGGCTACACCTTC
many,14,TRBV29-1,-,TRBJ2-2,CSVATGLNTGELFF,TGCAGCGTTGCGACAGGACTGAACACCGGGGAGCTGTTTTTT
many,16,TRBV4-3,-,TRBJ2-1,CASSHLPGLPVHEQFF,TGCGCCAGCAGCCATCTCCCGGGCTTACCAGTCCATGAGCAGTTCTTC
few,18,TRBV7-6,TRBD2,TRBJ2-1,CASSLATPSGTPYNEQFF,TGTGCCAGCAGCTTAGCGACTCCTAGCGGGACACCTTACAATGAGCAGTTCTTC
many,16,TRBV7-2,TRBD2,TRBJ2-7,CASSLARAGGSGEQYF,TGTGCCAGCAGCTTAGCCCGAGCGGGAGGGTCCGGAGAGCAGTACTTC
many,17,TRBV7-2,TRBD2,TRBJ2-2,CASSFFASGIYTGELFF,TGTGCCAGCAGCTTTTTCGCTAGCGGGATTTACACCGGGGAGCTGTTTTTT
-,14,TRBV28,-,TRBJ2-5,CASSLWGSQETQYF,TGTGCCAGCAGTTTATGGGGCAGCCAAGAGACCCAGTACTTC
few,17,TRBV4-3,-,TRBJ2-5,CASSQDRAGRNQETQYF,TGCGCCAGCAGCCAAGATAGGGCGGGACGGAACCAAGAGACCCAGTACTTC
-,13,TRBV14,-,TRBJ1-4,CASSQRMGEKLFF,TGTGCCAGCAGCCAACGTATGGGGGAAAAACTGTTTTTT
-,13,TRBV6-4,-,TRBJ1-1,CASSDTAYTEAFF,TGTGCCAGCAGTGATACGGCCTACACTGAAGCTTTCTTT
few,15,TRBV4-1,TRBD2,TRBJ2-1,CASSPLAGVYDEQFF,TGCGCCAGCAGCCCCCTAGCGGGAGTTTACGATGAGCAGTTCTTC
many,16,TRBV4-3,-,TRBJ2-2,CASSQEIGGNTGELFF,TGCGCCAGCAGCCAAGAAATAGGGGGTAACACCGGGGAGCTGTTTTTT
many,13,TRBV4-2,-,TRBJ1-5,CASSQGGGQPQHF,TGTGCCAGCAGCCAAGGGGGTGGACAGCCCCAGCATTTT
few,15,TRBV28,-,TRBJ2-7,CASSLRGPSSYEQYF,TGTGCCAGCAGTTTACGCGGCCCGAGCTCCTACGAGCAGTACTTC
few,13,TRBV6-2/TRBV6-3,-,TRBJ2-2,CASKGLATGELFF,TGTGCCAGCAAGGGACTCGCCACCGGGGAGCTGTTTTTT
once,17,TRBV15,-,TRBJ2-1,CATSRDRVAASYNEQFF,TGTGCCACCAGCAGAGATCGGGTAGCGGCCTCCTACAATGAGCAGTTCTTC
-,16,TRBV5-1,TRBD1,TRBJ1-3,CASSLRPGGNGNTIYF,TGCGCCAGCAGCTTGAGGCCAGGGGGCAATGGAAACACCATATATTTT
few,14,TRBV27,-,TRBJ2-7,CASSRGLDTYEQYF,TGTGCCAGCAGCCGTGGGCTGGATACCTACGAGCAGTACTTC
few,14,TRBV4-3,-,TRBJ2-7,CASSQGLETYEQYF,TGCGCCAGCAGCCAAGGGCTAGAGACCTACGAGCAGTACTTC
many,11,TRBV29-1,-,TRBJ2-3,CSAAEGDTQYF,TGCAGCGCAGCCGAGGGGGATACGCAGTATTTT
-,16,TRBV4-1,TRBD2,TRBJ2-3,CASSQGSSGRFDTQYF,TGCGCCAGCAGCCAAGGTTCCAGCGGGAGGTTTGATACGCAGTATTTT
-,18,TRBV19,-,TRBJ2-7,CASSISAAVQLRVYEQYF,TGTGCCAGTAGTATCTCTGCGGCGGTCCAGCTACGGGTGTACGAGCAGTACTTC
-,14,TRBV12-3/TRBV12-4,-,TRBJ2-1,CASSILPPTNEQFF,TGTGCCAGCAGTATACTTCCCCCGACTAATGAGCAGTTCTTC
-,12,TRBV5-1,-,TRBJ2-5,CASTDGKETQYF,TGCGCCAGCACGGATGGAAAAGAGACCCAGTACTTC
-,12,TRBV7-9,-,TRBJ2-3,CASRLSADTQYF,TGTGCCAGCAGACTCTCCGCAGATACGCAGTATTTT
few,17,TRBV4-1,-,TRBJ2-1,CASSQYPLRDPYNEQFF,TGCGCCAGCAGCCAATATCCCCTCAGGGACCCCTACAATGAGCAGTTCTTC
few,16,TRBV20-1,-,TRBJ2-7,CSAKIYRDSPYYEQYF,TGCAGTGCTAAGATTTACCGGGACTCCCCATACTACGAGCAGTACTTC
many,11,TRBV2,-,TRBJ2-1,CATKQVGEQFF,TGTGCCACCAAACAGGTCGGGGAGCAGTTCTTC
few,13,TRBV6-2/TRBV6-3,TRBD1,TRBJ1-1,CASSTGQGTGTFF,TGTGCCAGCAGTACGGGACAGGGGACGGGAACTTTCTTT
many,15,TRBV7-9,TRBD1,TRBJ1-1,CASRPGTGRRTEAFF,TGTGCCAGCAGACCCGGGACAGGGAGGCGGACTGAAGCTTTCTTT
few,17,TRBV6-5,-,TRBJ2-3,CASSYPLAEVRTDTQYF,TGTGCCAGCAGCTACCCCTTAGCGGAAGTACGCACAGATACGCAGTATTTT
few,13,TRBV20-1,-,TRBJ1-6,CSATGWPNSPLHF,TGCAGTGCTACCGGGTGGCCTAATTCACCCCTCCACTTT
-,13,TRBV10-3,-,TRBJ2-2,CAISREYTGELFF,TGTGCCATCAGCCGGGAGTACACCGGGGAGCTGTTTTTT
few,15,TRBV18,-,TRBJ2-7,CASSPRGTGTYEQYF,TGTGCCAGCTCACCAAGGGGGACTGGGACCTACGAGCAGTACTTC
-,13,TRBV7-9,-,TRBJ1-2,CASSLVLNYGYTF,TGTGCCAGCAGCTTAGTACTGAACTATGGCTACACCTTC
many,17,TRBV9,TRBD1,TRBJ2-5,CASSVVPIAGTAETQYF,TGTGCCAGCAGCGTAGTCCCAATAGCCGGGACAGCAGAGACCCAGTACTTC
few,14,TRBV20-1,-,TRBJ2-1,CSAGVRLSYNEQFF,TGCAGTGCGGGCGTACGCCTATCCTACAATGAGCAGTTCTTC
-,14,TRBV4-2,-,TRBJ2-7,CASSQNRGIREQYF,TGTGCCAGCAGCCAAAACCGGGGGATACGCGAGCAGTACTTC
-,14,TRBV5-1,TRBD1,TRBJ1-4,CASSLSSQGAKLFF,TGCGCCAGCAGCTTGTCCTCCCAGGGGGCAAAACTGTTTTTT
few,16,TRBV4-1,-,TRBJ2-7,CASSQEAGLKTYEQYF,TGCGCCAGCAGCCAAGAGGCGGGCTTGAAAACCTACGAGCAGTACTTC
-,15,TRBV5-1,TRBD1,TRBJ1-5,CASSFSGQSNQPQHF,TGCGCCAGCAGCTTCTCGGGACAGTCTAATCAGCCCCAGCATTTT
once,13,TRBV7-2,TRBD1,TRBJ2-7,CASSFSGGYEQYF,TGTGCCAGCAGCTTTTCAGGGGGCTACGAGCAGTACTTC
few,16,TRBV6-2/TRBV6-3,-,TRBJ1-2,CASSYSTHRVTYGYTF,TGTGCCAGCAGTTACTCGACGCACAGGGTCACCTATGGCTACACCTTC
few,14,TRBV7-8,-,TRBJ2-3,CASSLEAGRGTQYF,TGTGCCAGCAGCTTAGAGGCAGGGCGAGGGACGCAGTATTTT
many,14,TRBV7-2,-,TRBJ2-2,CASSWAPNTGELFF,TGTGCCAGCAGCTGGGCCCCGAACACCGGGGAGCTGTTTTTT
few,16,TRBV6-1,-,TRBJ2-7,CASYPTQVGPQYEQYF,TGTGCCAGCTACCCTACCCAGGTGGGGCCACAGTACGAGCAGTACTTC
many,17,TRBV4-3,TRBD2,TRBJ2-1,CASSQGSGRLSYNEQFF,TGCGCCAGCAGCCAAGGTAGCGGGAGACTCTCCTACAATGAGCAGTTCTTC
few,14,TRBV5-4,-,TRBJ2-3,CASSLWPTTDTQYF,TGTGCCAGCAGCCTCTGGCCCACCACAGATACGCAGTATTTT
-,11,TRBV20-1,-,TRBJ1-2,CSALRSYGYTF,TGCAGTGCCCTTCGGAGCTATGGCTACACCTTC
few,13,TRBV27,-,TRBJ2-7,CASSFSVTYEQYF,TGTGCCAGCAGTTTCAGCGTGACCTACGAGCAGTACTTC
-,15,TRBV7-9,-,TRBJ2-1,CASSPPGSRGNEQFF,TGTGCCAGCAGCCCCCCGGGTAGTAGGGGGAATGAGCAGTTCTTC
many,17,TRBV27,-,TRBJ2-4,CASSPEARTPWANIQYF,TGTGCCAGCAGTCCCGAGGCCCGGACCCCTTGGGCGAACATTCAGTACTTC
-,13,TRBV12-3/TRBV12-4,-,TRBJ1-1,CASSLGSGTEAFF,TGTGCCAGCAGTTTAGGAAGTGGCACTGAAGCTTTCTTT